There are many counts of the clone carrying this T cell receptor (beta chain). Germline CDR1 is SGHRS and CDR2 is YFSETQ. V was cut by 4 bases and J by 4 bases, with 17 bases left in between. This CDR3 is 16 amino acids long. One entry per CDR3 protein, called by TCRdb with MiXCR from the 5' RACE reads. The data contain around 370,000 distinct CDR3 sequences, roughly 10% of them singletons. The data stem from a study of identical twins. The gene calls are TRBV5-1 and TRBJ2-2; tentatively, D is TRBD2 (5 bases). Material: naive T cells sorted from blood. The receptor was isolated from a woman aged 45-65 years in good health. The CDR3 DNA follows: TGCGCCAGCAGCCCGGATTGGGGAGCTTCCACCGGGGAGCTGTTTTTT. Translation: CASSPDWGASTGELFF.